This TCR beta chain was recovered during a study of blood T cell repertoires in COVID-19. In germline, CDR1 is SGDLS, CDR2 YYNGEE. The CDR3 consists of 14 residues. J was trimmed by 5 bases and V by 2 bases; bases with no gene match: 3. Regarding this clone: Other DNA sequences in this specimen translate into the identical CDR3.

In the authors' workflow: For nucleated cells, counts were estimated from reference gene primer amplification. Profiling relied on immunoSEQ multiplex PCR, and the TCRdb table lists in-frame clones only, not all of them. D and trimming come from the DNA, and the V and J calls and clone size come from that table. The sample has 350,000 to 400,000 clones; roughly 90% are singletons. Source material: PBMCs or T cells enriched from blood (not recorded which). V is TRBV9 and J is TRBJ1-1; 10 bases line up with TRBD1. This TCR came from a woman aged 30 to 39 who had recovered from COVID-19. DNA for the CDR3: TGTGCCAGCAGCGTCGGACAGGGGGGAACTGAAGCTTTCTTT. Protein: CASSVGQGGTEAFF.